This T cell receptor (beta chain) was retrieved from a study of T cell responses to AZD1222 COVID-19 vaccine. Study-wide findings and caveats: Reports say nearly half of spike-specific TCRs go after unmutated variant regions. It was only a handful of AZD1222 recipients who were seropositive at baseline.

This clone was counted between two and nine times. Its antigen is not identified. Sequencing was performed with immunoSEQ multiplex PCR; in TCRdb, only in-frame clones are kept and a portion is missing. The profile covers some 140,000 clones, with around 90% appearing a single time and about 3% taken by the ten largest. The TCR sequence derives from an adult in good health. The specimen comprised peripheral blood, sampled on day 0 of AZD1222 vaccination.

DNA of the CDR3: TGTGCCAGTACCTCTTCTGACTTAACGAACACCGGGGAGCTGTTTTTT. Protein: CASTSSDLTNTGELFF. This chain links TRBV19 with TRBJ2-2; D remains ambiguous. The CDR3 has 16 amino acids. V lost 7 bases to trimming and J lost 0 bases, with 15 bases between them. Germline CDR1 LNHDA, CDR2 SQIVND (reference sequence).